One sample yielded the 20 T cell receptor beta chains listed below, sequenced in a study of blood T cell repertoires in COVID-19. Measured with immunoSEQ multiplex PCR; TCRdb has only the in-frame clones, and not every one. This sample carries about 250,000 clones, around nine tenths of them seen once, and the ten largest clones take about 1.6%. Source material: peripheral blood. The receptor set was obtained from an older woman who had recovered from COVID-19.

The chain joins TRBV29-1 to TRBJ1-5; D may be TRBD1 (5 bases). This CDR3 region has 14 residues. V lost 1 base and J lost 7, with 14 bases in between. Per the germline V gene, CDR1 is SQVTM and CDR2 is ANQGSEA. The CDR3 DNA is TGCAGCGTTGAAGGGGAACAGGTAGGACAGCCCCAGCATTTT. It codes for CSVEGEQVGQPQHF.

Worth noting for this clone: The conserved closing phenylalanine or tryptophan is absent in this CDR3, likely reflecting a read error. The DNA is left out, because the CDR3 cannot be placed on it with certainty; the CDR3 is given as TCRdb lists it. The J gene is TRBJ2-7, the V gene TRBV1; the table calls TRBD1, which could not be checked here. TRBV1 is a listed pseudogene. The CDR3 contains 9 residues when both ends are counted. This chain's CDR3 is CTRPGHGLL.

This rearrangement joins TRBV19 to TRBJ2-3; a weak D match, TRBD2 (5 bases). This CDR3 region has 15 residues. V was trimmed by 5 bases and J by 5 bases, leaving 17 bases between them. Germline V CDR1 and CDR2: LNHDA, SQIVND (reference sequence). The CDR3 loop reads CASSFFAPGLDTQYF. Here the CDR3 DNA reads TGTGCCAGTAGTTTCTTCGCGCCGGGGTTAGATACGCAGTATTTT.

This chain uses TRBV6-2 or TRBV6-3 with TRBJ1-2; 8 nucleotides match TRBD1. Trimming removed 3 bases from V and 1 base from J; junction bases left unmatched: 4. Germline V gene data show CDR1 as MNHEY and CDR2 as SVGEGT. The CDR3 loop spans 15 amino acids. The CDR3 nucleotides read TGTGCCAGCAGTTATTCGGACAGGGATAACTATGGCTACACCTTC. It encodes CASSYSDRDNYGYTF.

The CDR3 region is CASSSGTGRPYEQYF. DNA for the CDR3: TGTGCCAGCAGCTCCGGGACAGGGAGGCCCTACGAGCAGTACTTC. The V gene is TRBV7-9, the J gene TRBJ2-7; 9 positions agree with TRBD1. Germline V gene data show CDR1 as SEHNR and CDR2 as FQNEAQ (reference sequence). The junction had 6 bases not matched to a gene; V was cut back by 4 bases and J by 2 bases. The CDR3 is 15 amino acids.

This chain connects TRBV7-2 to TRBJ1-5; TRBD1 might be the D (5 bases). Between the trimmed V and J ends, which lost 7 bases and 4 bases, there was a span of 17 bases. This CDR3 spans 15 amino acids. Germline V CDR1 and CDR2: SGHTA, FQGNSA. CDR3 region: CASTAGLGSNQPQHF. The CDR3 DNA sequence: TGTGCCAGCACGGCGGGGCTTGGAAGTAATCAGCCCCAGCATTTT.

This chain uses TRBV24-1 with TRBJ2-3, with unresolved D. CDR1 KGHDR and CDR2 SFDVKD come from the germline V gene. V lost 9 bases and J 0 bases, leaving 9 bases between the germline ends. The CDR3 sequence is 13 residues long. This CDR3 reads CATGESSTDTQYF. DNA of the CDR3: TGTGCCACCGGAGAGAGTAGCACAGATACGCAGTATTTT.

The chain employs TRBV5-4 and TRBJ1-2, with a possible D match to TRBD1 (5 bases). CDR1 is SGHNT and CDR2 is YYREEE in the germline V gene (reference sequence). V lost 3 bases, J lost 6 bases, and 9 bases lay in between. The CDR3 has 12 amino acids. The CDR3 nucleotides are TGTGCCAGCAGCTGGGCAGGGAATGGCTACACCTTC. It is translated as CASSWAGNGYTF. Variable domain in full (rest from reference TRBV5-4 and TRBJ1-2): ETGVTQSPTHLIKTRGQQVTLRCSSQSGHNTVSWYQQALGQGPQFIFQYYREEENGRGNFPPRFSGLQFPNYSSELNVNALELDDSALYLCASSWAGNGYTFGSGTRLTVV.

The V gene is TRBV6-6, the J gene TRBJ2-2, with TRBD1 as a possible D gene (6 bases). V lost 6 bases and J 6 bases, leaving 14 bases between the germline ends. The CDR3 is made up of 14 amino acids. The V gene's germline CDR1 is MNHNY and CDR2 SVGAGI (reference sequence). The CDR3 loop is CASSADRSSGELFF. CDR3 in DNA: TGTGCCAGCAGCGCTGACAGGAGCTCCGGGGAGCTGTTTTTT.

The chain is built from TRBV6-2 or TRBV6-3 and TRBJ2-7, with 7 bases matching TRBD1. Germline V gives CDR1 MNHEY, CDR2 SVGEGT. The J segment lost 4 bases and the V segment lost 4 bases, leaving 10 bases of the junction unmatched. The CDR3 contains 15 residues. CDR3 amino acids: CASSSSTGYGYEQYF. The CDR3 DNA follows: TGTGCCAGCAGTTCATCGACAGGGTATGGGTACGAGCAGTACTTC.

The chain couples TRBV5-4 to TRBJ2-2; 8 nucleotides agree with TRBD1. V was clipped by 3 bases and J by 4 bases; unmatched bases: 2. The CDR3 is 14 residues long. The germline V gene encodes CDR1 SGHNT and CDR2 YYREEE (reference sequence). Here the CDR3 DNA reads TGTGCCAGCAGCTCCGGGACAGGCACCGGGGAGCTGTTTTTT. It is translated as CASSSGTGTGELFF.

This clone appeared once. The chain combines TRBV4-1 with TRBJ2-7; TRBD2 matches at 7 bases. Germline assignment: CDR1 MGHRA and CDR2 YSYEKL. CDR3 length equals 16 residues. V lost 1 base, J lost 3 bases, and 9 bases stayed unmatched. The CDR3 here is CASSQGSTGGFYEQYF. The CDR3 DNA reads TGCGCCAGCAGCCAAGGGTCCACGGGGGGTTTCTACGAGCAGTACTTC.

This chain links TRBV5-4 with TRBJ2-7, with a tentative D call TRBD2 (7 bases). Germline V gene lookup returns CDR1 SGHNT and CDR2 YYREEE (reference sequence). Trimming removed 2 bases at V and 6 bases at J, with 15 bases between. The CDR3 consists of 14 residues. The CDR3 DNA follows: TGTGCCAGCAGCTTCCCAGGGGAGGGAGGCGAGCAGTACTTC. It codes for CASSFPGEGGEQYF.

The CDR3 DNA sequence: TGTGCCAGCAGCCAAATACCGAGCAACTATGGCTACACCTTC. Translating gives CASSQIPSNYGYTF. The V gene is TRBV3-1 (or the pseudogene TRBV3-2), the J gene TRBJ1-2; D call uncertain. This CDR3 is 14 amino acids long. Trimming shortened V by 2 bases and J by 2 bases, and 9 bases separated the two germline ends. The germline V gene encodes CDR1 LGHDT and CDR2 YNNKEL (reference sequence).

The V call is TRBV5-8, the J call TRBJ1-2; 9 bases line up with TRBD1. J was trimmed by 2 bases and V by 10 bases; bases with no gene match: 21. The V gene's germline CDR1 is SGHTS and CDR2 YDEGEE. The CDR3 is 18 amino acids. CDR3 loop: CAGPTKYGTGLKNYGYTF. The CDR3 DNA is TGTGCCGGTCCGACGAAATACGGGACAGGGCTAAAGAACTATGGCTACACCTTC.

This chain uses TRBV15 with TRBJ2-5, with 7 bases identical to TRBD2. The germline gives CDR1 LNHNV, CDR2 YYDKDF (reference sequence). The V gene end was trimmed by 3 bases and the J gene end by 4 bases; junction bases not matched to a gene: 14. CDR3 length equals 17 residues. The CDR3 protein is CATSSRKLASGGETQYF. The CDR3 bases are TGTGCCACCAGCAGCCGTAAACTAGCGTCAGGAGGAGAGACCCAGTACTTC. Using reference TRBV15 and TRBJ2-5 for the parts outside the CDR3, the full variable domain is DAMVIQNPRYQVTQFGKPVTLSCSQTLNHNVMYWYQQKSSQAPKLLFHYYDKDFNNEADTPDNFQSRRPNTSFCFLDIRSPGLGDTAMYLCATSSRKLASGGETQYFGPGTRLLVL.

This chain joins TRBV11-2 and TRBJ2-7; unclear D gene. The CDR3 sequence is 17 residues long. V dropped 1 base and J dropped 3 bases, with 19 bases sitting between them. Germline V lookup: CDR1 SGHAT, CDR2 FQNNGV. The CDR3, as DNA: TGTGCCAGCAGCTTAGGGTCCCGGCAGGTCGCCCACTACGAGCAGTACTTC. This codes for CASSLGSRQVAHYEQYF.

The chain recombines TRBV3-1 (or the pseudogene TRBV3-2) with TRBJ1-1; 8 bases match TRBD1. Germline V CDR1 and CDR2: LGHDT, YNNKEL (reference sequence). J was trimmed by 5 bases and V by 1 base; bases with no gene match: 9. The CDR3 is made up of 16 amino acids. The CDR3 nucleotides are TGTGCCAGCAGCCAAGGATTACGACAGGGGAGGACTGAAGCTTTCTTT. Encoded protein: CASSQGLRQGRTEAFF.

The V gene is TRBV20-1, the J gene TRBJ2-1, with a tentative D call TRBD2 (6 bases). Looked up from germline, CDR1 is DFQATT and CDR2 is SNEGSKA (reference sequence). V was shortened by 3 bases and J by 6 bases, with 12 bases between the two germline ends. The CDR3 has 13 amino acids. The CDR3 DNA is TGCAGTGCTAGTGGGGGTAGCGGCAATGAGCAGTTCTTC. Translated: CSASGGSGNEQFF.

CDR3 loop: CASSLARGVVEQFF. The CDR3 DNA reads as TGTGCCAGCAGCTTAGCGCGGGGGGTAGTTGAGCAGTTCTTC. This sequence joins TRBV7-8 and TRBJ2-1, with 8 nucleotides matching TRBD2. Trimming at V came to 0 bases and at J to 9 bases, leaving 4 bases not matched to a gene. The CDR3 contains 14 residues. The germline CDR1 and CDR2 sequences are SGHVS and FQNEAQ.